Presented here are 17 T cell receptor beta chains from one specimen sequenced in a study of cytomegalovirus exposure and HLA in healthy donors. PCR was performed using 60 Vbeta and 13 Jbeta primers. Here immunoSEQ multiplex PCR was the method, and the copy in TCRdb shows in-frame clones only, minus some. The data show some 150,000 clones, with 80% to 90% seen just once and 7% held by the top ten. Input material: PBMCs. Every receptor here comes from a woman aged 25 to 39 in good health and CMV-seropositive.

This rearrangement joins TRBV11-2 to TRBJ2-7, with 9 nucleotides matching TRBD1. J gave up 4 bases and V 11 bases, and 6 bases lay outside the gene matches. This CDR3 has 12 residues. In germline, CDR1 is SGHAT, CDR2 FQNNGV. The DNA for the CDR3 is TGTGCCTCCGGGGACAGGGAATACGAGCAGTACTTC. It encodes CASGDREYEQYF.

This chain joins TRBV6-1 and TRBJ2-5; tentatively, D is TRBD2 (7 bases). V was pared by 3 bases and J by 4 bases, with 12 bases between. Germline V gene sequence: CDR1 MNHNS, CDR2 SASEGT. CDR3 length equals 14 residues. The CDR3 DNA sequence: TGTGCCAGCAGTGAGCGGGGGCTGTTAGAGACCCAGTACTTC. Residues: CASSERGLLETQYF.

The V call is TRBV19, the J call TRBJ1-2; 7 bases line up with TRBD1. Losses at the gene ends were 5 bases for V and 3 bases for J; bases not matched to a gene: 3. This CDR3 contains 13 residues. The germline gives CDR1 LNHDA, CDR2 SQIVND (reference sequence). The CDR3 DNA reads as TGTGCCAGTAGTGCTACAGGGGACTATGGCTACACCTTC. Its translation: CASSATGDYGYTF.

The CDR3 loop reads CATSRRGGEPQHF. For the CDR3, the DNA is TGTGCCACCAGCAGAAGGGGCGGAGAGCCCCAGCATTTT. This chain links TRBV15 with TRBJ1-5, with D perhaps TRBD1 (5 bases). CDR3 length: 13 amino acids. Deletions cut 2 bases from V and 8 bases from J, with 10 bases between. From germline, CDR1 is LNHNV and CDR2 YYDKDF (reference sequence). The full variable domain, rest sourced from reference TRBV15 and TRBJ1-5, is DAMVIQNPRYQVTQFGKPVTLSCSQTLNHNVMYWYQQKSSQAPKLLFHYYDKDFNNEADTPDNFQSRRPNTSFCFLDIRSPGLGDTAMYLCATSRRGGEPQHFGDGTRLSIL.

Regarding this clone: One end of the junction does not line up with germline, which may come from a read error. The chain combines TRBV7-9 with TRBJ1-1; no clear D. Germline V gene lookup returns CDR1 SEHNR and CDR2 FQNEAQ (reference sequence). CDR3 length equals 12 residues. In DNA, the CDR3 is TGTTCCAGCAGCTTATCGGCTAGCGGCGCTTTCTTT. Translating gives CSSSLSASGAFF.

The chain uses TRBV27 and TRBJ2-7; D is perhaps TRBD1 (6 bases). The V gene lost 4 bases and the J gene lost 6 bases, with 19 bases spanning the gap. The length of the CDR3 is 15 residues. In germline, CDR1 is MNHEY, CDR2 SMNVEV (reference sequence). Here the CDR3 DNA reads TGTGCCAGCAGTTCCCCCGGGACCCAAGGGGGCGAGCAGTACTTC. It encodes CASSSPGTQGGEQYF.

The chain carries TRBV27 and TRBJ1-6; weak D call: TRBD1 (5 bases). V was shortened by 3 bases and J by 3 bases, with 15 bases between the two germline ends. The germline gives CDR1 MNHEY, CDR2 SMNVEV (reference sequence). This CDR3 comprises 17 residues. The CDR3 loop reads CASSLGNRGNYNSPLHF. In nucleotides, the CDR3 is TGTGCCAGCAGTTTGGGGAATAGGGGAAACTATAATTCACCCCTCCACTTT.

This rearrangement joins TRBV7-9 to TRBJ2-7; 8 nucleotides line up with TRBD1. CDR1 and CDR2 from the germline V gene are SEHNR and FQNEAQ (reference sequence). This CDR3 contains 15 residues. Trimming removed 1 base from V and 6 bases from J; junction bases left unmatched: 8. CDR3 nucleotide sequence: TGTGCCAGCAGCTTAGTCTCAGGGGGCCGCGTCGAGCAGTACTTC. Protein: CASSLVSGGRVEQYF.

About this clone itself: The sample contains more than one DNA sequence encoding this CDR3. J is TRBJ2-1 and V is TRBV7-3, with a weak D call TRBD2 (7 bases). The CDR3 consists of 15 residues. V lost 2 bases and J lost 2, with 10 bases in between. CDR1 is SGHTA and CDR2 is FQGTGA in the germline V gene. This CDR3 reads CASSLSGGAYNEQFF. As DNA, the CDR3 is TGTGCCAGCAGCTTATCGGGGGGCGCCTACAATGAGCAGTTCTTC.

This chain links TRBV5-1 with TRBJ2-6, with 8 bases lining up with TRBD1. J was trimmed by 1 base and V by 3 bases; bases with no gene match: 0. Looked up from germline, CDR1 is SGHRS and CDR2 is YFSETQ. This CDR3 spans 15 amino acids. CDR3 sequence (DNA): TGCGCCAGCAGCTACAGGGGGTCTGGGGCCAACGTCCTGACTTTC. Translating it yields CASSYRGSGANVLTF.

The CDR3 region is CARRPGLAGGYTQYF. The CDR3 DNA reads TGTGCCAGAAGACCCGGACTAGCGGGGGGCTATACGCAGTATTTT. The rearrangement links TRBV5-3 to TRBJ2-3, with TRBD2 matching over 14 bases. TRBV5-3 is annotated as an ORF whose role is uncertain. Trimming took 5 bases from V and 7 from J; bases not matched to a gene: 6. The CDR3 has 15 amino acids.

The chain combines TRBV28 with TRBJ1-2; D gene unclear. CDR3 length: 15 amino acids. Germline V gives CDR1 MDHEN, CDR2 SYDVKM. V gave up 2 bases and J gave up 4 bases, with 14 bases separating them. The CDR3 here is CASSLPSVGIYGYTF. As DNA, the CDR3 is TGTGCCAGCAGTTTACCCAGCGTAGGAATCTATGGCTACACCTTC.

The rearrangement joins TRBV5-5 to TRBJ2-3; TRBD2 matches 14 bases. V was clipped by 3 bases and J by 1 base; unmatched bases: 7. The CDR3 sequence is 18 residues long. CDR1 and CDR2 from the germline V gene are SGHKS and YYEKEE (reference sequence). CDR3 bases: TGTGCCAGCAGCTACCGACTAGCGGGGGGGCACGGCACAGATACGCAGTATTTT. Amino acid sequence: CASSYRLAGGHGTDTQYF. Full variable domain (missing parts from reference TRBV5-5 and TRBJ2-3): DAGVTQSPTHLIKTRGQQVTLRCSPISGHKSVSWYQQVLGQGPQFIFQYYEKEERGRGNFPDRFSARQFPNYSSELNVNALLLGDSALYLCASSYRLAGGHGTDTQYFGPGTRLTVL.

V and J are TRBV5-5 and TRBJ2-5; 9 nucleotides line up with TRBD1. The CDR3 has 15 residues. CDR1 SGHKS and CDR2 YYEKEE come from the germline V gene (reference sequence). V lost 0 bases to trimming and J lost 3 bases; unmatched junction nucleotides: 3. The chain's CDR3 is CASSLVGTGKETQYF. CDR3 DNA sequence: TGTGCCAGCAGCTTGGTGGGGACAGGGAAAGAGACCCAGTACTTC.

This clone was detected only once. This chain uses TRBV28 with TRBJ1-2; D may be TRBD1 (6 bases). V was pared by 3 bases and J by 3 bases, with 14 bases between. Germline V gene data show CDR1 as MDHEN and CDR2 as SYDVKM. The CDR3 extends over 15 amino acids. CDR3 DNA sequence: TGTGCCAGCAGTTTTGGTTCGACAGGATACTATGGCTACACCTTC. Translation: CASSFGSTGYYGYTF.

The rearrangement links TRBV11-2 to TRBJ1-2, with no clear D. The CDR3 totals 13 residues. The V end lost 2 bases, the J end lost 5 bases, and 9 bases lay between the germline ends. The germline V gene has CDR1 SGHAT and CDR2 FQNNGV. In nucleotides, the CDR3 is TGTGCCAGCAGCTTAAGCGCCACATATGGCTACACCTTC. It is translated as CASSLSATYGYTF. The whole variable domain, remainder taken from reference TRBV11-2 and TRBJ1-2, is EAGVAQSPRYKIIEKRQSVAFWCNPISGHATLYWYQQILGQGPKLLIQFQNNGVVDDSQLPKDRFSAERLKGVDSTLKIQPAKLEDSAVYLCASSLSATYGYTFGSGTRLTVV.

In this sample, this clone turned up a few times. This chain uses TRBV7-3 with TRBJ1-6; TRBD1 agrees at 7 bases. The germline V gene has CDR1 SGHTA and CDR2 FQGTGA. CDR3 length equals 18 residues. The V segment lost 0 bases and the J segment 0 bases; nucleotides outside the gene matches: 5. CDR3 bases: TGTGCCAGCAGCTTAACGATCAGGGACAGCTCCTATAATTCACCCCTCCACTTT. Encoded protein: CASSLTIRDSSYNSPLHF.